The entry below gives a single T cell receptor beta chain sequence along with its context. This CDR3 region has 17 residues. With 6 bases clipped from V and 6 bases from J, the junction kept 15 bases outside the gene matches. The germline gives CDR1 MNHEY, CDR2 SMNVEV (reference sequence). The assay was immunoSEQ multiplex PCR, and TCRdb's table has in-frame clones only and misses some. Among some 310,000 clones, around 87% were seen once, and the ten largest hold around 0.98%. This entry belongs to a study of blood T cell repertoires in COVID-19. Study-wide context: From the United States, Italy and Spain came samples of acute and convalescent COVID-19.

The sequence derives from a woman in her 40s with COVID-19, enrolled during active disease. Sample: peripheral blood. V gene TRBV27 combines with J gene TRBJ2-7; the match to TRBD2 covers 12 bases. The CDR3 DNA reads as TGTGCCAGCAGCCTAAGGGCGACTAGCGGGAGAGGGAGCGAGCAGTACTTC. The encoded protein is CASSLRATSGRGSEQYF.